These T cell receptor beta chains were read from a single sample in a study of blood T cell repertoires in COVID-19. Generated by immunoSEQ multiplex PCR, the TCRdb table keeps only in-frame clones and is missing some. Of approximately 150,000 clones detected, 80% to 90% appear once; the ten largest clones hold 10% to 12%. The sample was PBMCs or T cells enriched from blood (not recorded which). The receptor source for this set is a man in his sixties who had recovered from COVID-19. Both conserved end residues are part of each CDR3. Fields, in order: D gene, J gene, clone size, V gene, CDR3 DNA, CDR3 protein. A D gene is named only where the DNA matches it firmly. A clone size is listed for some rows: how often the clone was seen (once, few, many), or a class if it is expanded.

-	TRBJ1-1	-	TRBV6-1	TGTGCCAGCAGTGACCCGGGGATCAACCGGGCTTTCTTT	CASSDPGINRAFF
TRBD2	TRBJ2-1	once	TRBV6-1	TGTGCCAGCAGTGAACGGAGCGGGGGGGCTGGAGGTCAACAGTTCTTC	CASSERSGGAGGQQFF
-	TRBJ1-6	-	TRBV7-8	TGTGCCAGCAGCTCCAATACCGGGTCACCCCTCCACTTT	CASSSNTGSPLHF
-	TRBJ2-1	-	TRBV7-3	TGTGCCAGCAGCGCCACCCCCAACTCACGCATGTTCTTC	CASSATPNSRMFF
TRBD2	TRBJ2-2	-	TRBV19	TGTGCCAGTAGTATAGTAGGACTAGCGGGAGGAAACACCGGGGAGCTGTTTTTT	CASSIVGLAGGNTGELFF
TRBD1	TRBJ1-2	-	TRBV2	TGTGCCAGCAACCGGGACAGGGGGGGCGAGGGGTATGGCTACACCTTC	CASNRDRGGEGYGYTF
-	TRBJ2-7	few	TRBV24-1	TGTGCCACCAGTGAGGGCAGTTCCTACGAGCAGTACTTC	CATSEGSSYEQYF
-	TRBJ1-6	-	TRBV5-4	TGTGCCAGCAGCTTCGGGACTGACCCCTATAATTCACCCCTCCACTTT	CASSFGTDPYNSPLHF
TRBD2	TRBJ2-7	-	TRBV12-3/TRBV12-4	TGTGCCAGCAGCCCTAGCGGCTACGAGCAGTACTTC	CASSPSGYEQYF
TRBD1	TRBJ1-5	-	TRBV3-1/TRBV3-2	TGTGCCAGCAGCCAGGGACAGGGTTGGGATCAGCCCCAGCATTTT	CASSQGQGWDQPQHF
TRBD2	TRBJ2-3	-	TRBV7-9	TGTGCCAGCAGCCAACGGGGGGGACCCACAGATACGCAGTATTTT	CASSQRGGPTDTQYF
-	TRBJ1-1	-	TRBV27	TGTGCCAGCAGTCTAACGGGGAGGTCCACTGAAGCTTTCTTT	CASSLTGRSTEAFF
-	TRBJ2-7	-	TRBV14	TGTGCCAGCAGCCAAGTCGCTACCTACGAGCAGTACTTC	CASSQVATYEQYF
TRBD1	TRBJ2-4	-	TRBV28	TGTGCCAGCAGTTTGACAGGGATAAACATTCAGTACTTC	CASSLTGINIQYF
TRBD2	TRBJ2-2	-	TRBV3-1/TRBV3-2	TGTGCCAGCAGCCCCCACCCGGCGGGAGGGCCCTCGAACACCGGGGAGCTGTTTTTT	CASSPHPAGGPSNTGELFF
-	TRBJ1-5	-	TRBV7-9	TGTGCCAGCAGCCCCCCCGGGACTCCGCCCAATCAGCCCCAGCATTTT	CASSPPGTPPNQPQHF
TRBD1	TRBJ2-3	once	TRBV27	TGTGCCAGCAGTCTAGGACAGGTATTCGATACGCAGTATTTT	CASSLGQVFDTQYF
TRBD2	TRBJ2-7	-	TRBV5-1	TGCGCCAGCAGCTTGGGCGGGGGACTGGCCCGGGGCGAGCAGTACTTC	CASSLGGGLARGEQYF
-	TRBJ1-1	-	TRBV7-2	TGTGCCAGCAGCCCTATTTTTGGCGGGGCTTTCTTT	CASSPIFGGAFF
-	TRBJ2-3	-	TRBV28	TGTGCCAGCAGTTCTTCCACCCCCCGGGGTACGCAGTATTTT	CASSSSTPRGTQYF
-	TRBJ1-2	few	TRBV5-4	TGTGCCAGCAGCAAGCCAACAGGGCCTAACTATGGCTACACCTTC	CASSKPTGPNYGYTF
TRBD1	TRBJ2-1	-	TRBV25-1	TGTGCCAGCAGCCGAGGACAGGCGGAGCAGTTCTTC	CASSRGQAEQFF
-	TRBJ1-6	-	TRBV18	TGTGCCAGCTCACCTACAGGGCCGGCTTCACCCCTCCACTTT	CASSPTGPASPLHF
TRBD1	TRBJ2-7	-	TRBV28	TGTGCCAGCAGTTTAGCGCCCGGGACAGGGATCTACGAGCAGTACTTC	CASSLAPGTGIYEQYF
TRBD1	TRBJ1-1	-	TRBV5-1	TGCGCCAGCAGCTCTGGACAGGTTGGCACTGAAGCTTTCTTT	CASSSGQVGTEAFF
TRBD2	TRBJ2-7	-	TRBV6-5	TGTGCCAGCGCTGGGGGGGTCTACGAGCAGTACTTC	CASAGGVYEQYF
TRBD2	TRBJ2-5	-	TRBV5-1	TGCGCCAGCAGGATGGGAGCGGGGGTCGGGGAGACCCAGTACTTC	CASRMGAGVGETQYF
TRBD1	TRBJ1-2	few	TRBV2	TGTGCCAGCAGTAGCCAGGAGGGGGCTGGCTACACCTTC	CASSSQEGAGYTF
-	TRBJ1-5	-	TRBV18	TGTGCCAGCTCACCTACAGGGTCTCGGCAGCCCCAGCATTTT	CASSPTGSRQPQHF
TRBD1	TRBJ1-4	-	TRBV5-1	TGCGCCAGCAGCTTCGGGACAGGGATGGAAAAACTGTTTTTT	CASSFGTGMEKLFF
-	TRBJ2-7	-	TRBV2	TGTGCCAGCAGTTCCGACATTGGCGAGCAGTACTTC	CASSSDIGEQYF
TRBD2	TRBJ2-1	-	TRBV19	TGTGCCAGTAGTATAATAGCGGGGATCTACAATGAGCAGTTCTTC	CASSIIAGIYNEQFF
TRBD1	TRBJ1-5	once	TRBV30	TGTGCCTGGAGTGCCGGGACAGGGGCACATCAGCCCCAGCATTTT	CAWSAGTGAHQPQHF
-	TRBJ1-6	-	TRBV10-3	TGTGCCATCAGGACAGGTGTGGATTCACCCCTCCACTTT	CAIRTGVDSPLHF
TRBD1	TRBJ1-2	-	TRBV19	TGTGCCAGTAGGACGGGACAGGGGGGTTATGGCTACACCTTC	CASRTGQGGYGYTF
TRBD1	TRBJ1-1	-	TRBV7-9	TGTGCCAGCAGCTCGGGACAGAGTACCTACACTGAAGCTTTCTTT	CASSSGQSTYTEAFF
-	TRBJ2-1	few	TRBV18	TGTGCCAGCTCACCTTACATGGATGAGCAGTTCTTC	CASSPYMDEQFF
-	TRBJ1-2	-	TRBV4-1	TGCGCCAGCAGCCAAGGGGGCGTTGACTATGGCTACACCTTC	CASSQGGVDYGYTF
-	TRBJ1-2	-	TRBV4-1	TGCGCCAGCAGCCAAGACGGGACATCCGTTAAATTTAACTATGGCTACACCTTC	CASSQDGTSVKFNYGYTF
TRBD1	TRBJ2-2	once	TRBV11-3	TGTGCCAGCAGCTTAGACGGACAGGGGACCGGGGAGCTGTTTTTT	CASSLDGQGTGELFF
-	TRBJ2-5	-	TRBV5-1	TGCGCCAGCAGCTCTGGCGACATCCAAGAGACCCAGTACTTC	CASSSGDIQETQYF
TRBD1	TRBJ2-1	-	TRBV5-4	TGTGCCAGCAGCTCGCGTCGGGACAGGTTACACAATGAGCAGTTCTTC	CASSSRRDRLHNEQFF
TRBD1	TRBJ2-6	-	TRBV5-8	TGTGCCAGCAGTTCCGGACAGGACTCTGGGGCCAACGTCCTGACTTTC	CASSSGQDSGANVLTF
TRBD1	TRBJ2-3	-	TRBV7-8	TGTGCCAGCAGCTCTCCTCCCGGGACAGGGACCGTAAGCACAGATACGCAGTATTTT	CASSSPPGTGTVSTDTQYF
-	TRBJ1-5	-	TRBV13	TGTGCCAGCAGCTTGGGGGGGCGCGGGCAGCCCCAGCATTTT	CASSLGGRGQPQHF
-	TRBJ1-2	-	TRBV10-3	TGTGCCATCAGTAATACAGGGACGTATGGCTACACCTTC	CAISNTGTYGYTF
-	TRBJ2-7	-	TRBV7-8	TGTGCCAGCAGCCCGGTTCAGGGCGAGCAGTACTTC	CASSPVQGEQYF
TRBD1	TRBJ1-6	-	TRBV7-8	TGTGCCAGCAGCTTACAGGGGGCTGATTCACCCCTCCACTTT	CASSLQGADSPLHF
TRBD1	TRBJ2-7	-	TRBV6-5	TGTGCCAGCAGTTTCCACAGGGGCATGGCTCCCTACGAGCAGTACTTC	CASSFHRGMAPYEQYF
TRBD1	TRBJ1-2	-	TRBV19	TGTGCCAGTAGTAAACTGGGACAGGGGGCTGGTGGCTACACCTTC	CASSKLGQGAGGYTF
TRBD1	TRBJ2-2	-	TRBV7-6	TGTGCCAGCAGCCCCAGGGGGTTGGGAACCGGGGAGCTGTTTTTT	CASSPRGLGTGELFF